This T cell receptor (beta chain) was recovered during a study of blood T cell repertoires in COVID-19. Only in-frame clones appear in the TCRdb table, and some are missing; sequencing was by immunoSEQ multiplex PCR. The data hold a few hundred thousand clones, with about 87% observed a single time. The CDR3 covers 16 residues. Deletions cut 4 bases from V and 0 bases from J, with 12 bases between. Germline values: CDR1 MNHNS, CDR2 SASEGT. V and J are TRBV6-1 and TRBJ2-2; a weak D match, TRBD1 (5 bases). The source of this sequence is a human donor in a cohort sampled during active COVID-19. Sample: peripheral blood. As DNA, the CDR3 is TGTGCCAGCAGTGGGGGAACACAGGCGAACACCGGGGAGCTGTTTTTT. Residues: CASSGGTQANTGELFF.